The next 2 T cell receptor beta chains were all read from a single sample in a study of T-cell reconstitution after alpha-beta-depleted transplantation in children. Library preparation (for TCRbeta) was performed with unique molecular identifiers. A single record per CDR3 protein comes from TCRdb applying MiXCR to the PCR reads. The sample lists 450,000 to 600,000 distinct CDR3 sequences, 13% occurring once. Sequences were derived from PBMCs, mostly from graft donor cells, sampled 360 days after TCRalphabeta/CD19-depleted stem cell transplant. These receptors were collected from a male patient younger than 18 who had a stem cell transplant for acute myeloid leukemia, so the T cells may come from the graft donor.

V gene TRBV4-3 combines with J gene TRBJ2-7; 8 bases are a match to TRBD2. The CDR3 length is 15 residues. V lost 2 bases and J lost 3; bases outside the gene matches: 6. Germline V lookup: CDR1 LGHNA, CDR2 YSLEER. Here the CDR3 DNA reads TGCGCCAGCAGCCAAAGCGGGGGCATGGTCTACGAGCAGTACTTC. It specifies CASSQSGGMVYEQYF.

The chain carries TRBV7-2 and TRBJ2-5; tentatively, D is TRBD2 (5 bases). Trimming removed 4 bases at V and 10 bases at J, with 13 bases between. CDR1 is SGHTA, CDR2 FQGNSA, per germline. The CDR3 loop spans 12 amino acids. The CDR3 DNA follows: TGTGCCAGCAGCTCGCCCGGACTCTTCCAGTACTTC. Amino acids: CASSSPGLFQYF.